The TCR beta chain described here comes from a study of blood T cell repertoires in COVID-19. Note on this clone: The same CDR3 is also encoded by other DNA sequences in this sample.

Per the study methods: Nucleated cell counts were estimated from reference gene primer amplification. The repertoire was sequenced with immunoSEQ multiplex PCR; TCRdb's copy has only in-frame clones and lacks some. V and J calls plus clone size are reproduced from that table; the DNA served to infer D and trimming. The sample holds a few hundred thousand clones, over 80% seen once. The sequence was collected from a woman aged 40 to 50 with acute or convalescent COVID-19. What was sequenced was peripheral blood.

CDR3 region: CASSPGYGYTF. CDR3 in DNA: TGTGCCAGCAGCCCCGGCTATGGCTACACCTTC. The chain employs TRBV3-1 (or the pseudogene TRBV3-2) and TRBJ1-2, with D unresolved. V was shortened by 4 bases and J by 4 bases, with 4 bases between the two germline ends. The CDR3 loop spans 11 amino acids. Germline CDR1 LGHDT, CDR2 YNNKEL (reference sequence).